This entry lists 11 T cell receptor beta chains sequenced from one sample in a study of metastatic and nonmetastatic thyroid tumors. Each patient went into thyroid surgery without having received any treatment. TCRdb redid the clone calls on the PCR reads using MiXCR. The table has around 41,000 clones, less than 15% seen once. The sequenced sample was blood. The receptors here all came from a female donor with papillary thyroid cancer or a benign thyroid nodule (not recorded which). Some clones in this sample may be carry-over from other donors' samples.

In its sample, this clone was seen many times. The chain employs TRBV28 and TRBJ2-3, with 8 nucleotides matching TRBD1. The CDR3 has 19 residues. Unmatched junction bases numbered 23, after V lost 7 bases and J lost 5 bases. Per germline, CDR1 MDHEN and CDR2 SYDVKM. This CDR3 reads CASNRGVRGQFFSQDTQYF. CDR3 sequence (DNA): TGTGCCAGCAATAGGGGGGTCAGGGGGCAATTCTTCAGTCAAGATACGCAGTATTTT.

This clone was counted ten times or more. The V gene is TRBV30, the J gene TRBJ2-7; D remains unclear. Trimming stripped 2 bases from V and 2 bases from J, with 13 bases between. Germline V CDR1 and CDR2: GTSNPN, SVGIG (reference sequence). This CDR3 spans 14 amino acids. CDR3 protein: CAWSTQVLPYEQYF. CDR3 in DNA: TGTGCCTGGAGTACGCAGGTCCTCCCCTACGAGCAGTACTTC.

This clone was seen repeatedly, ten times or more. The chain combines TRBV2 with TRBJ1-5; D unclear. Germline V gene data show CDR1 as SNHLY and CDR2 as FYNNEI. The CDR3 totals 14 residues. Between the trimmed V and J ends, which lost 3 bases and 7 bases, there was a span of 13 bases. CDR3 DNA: TGTGCCAGCAGTGAGTACGGAATGGGCCAGCCCCAGCATTTT. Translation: CASSEYGMGQPQHF.

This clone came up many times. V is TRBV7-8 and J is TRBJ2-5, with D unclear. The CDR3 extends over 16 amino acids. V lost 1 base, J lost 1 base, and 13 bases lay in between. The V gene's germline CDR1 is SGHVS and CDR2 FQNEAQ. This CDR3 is CASSLDRVGIQETQYF. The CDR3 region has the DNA TGTGCCAGCAGCTTAGACCGCGTGGGCATCCAAGAGACCCAGTACTTC.

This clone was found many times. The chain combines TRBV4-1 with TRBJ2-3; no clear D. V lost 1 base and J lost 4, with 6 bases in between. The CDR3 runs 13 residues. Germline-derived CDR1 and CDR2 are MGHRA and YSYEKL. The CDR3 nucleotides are TGCGCCAGCAGCCAAGTATCCGCAGATACGCAGTATTTT. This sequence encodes CASSQVSADTQYF.

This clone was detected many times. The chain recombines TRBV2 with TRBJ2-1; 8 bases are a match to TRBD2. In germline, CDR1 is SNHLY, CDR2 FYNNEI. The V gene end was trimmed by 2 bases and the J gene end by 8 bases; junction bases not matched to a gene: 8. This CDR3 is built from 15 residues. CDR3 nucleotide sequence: TGTGCCAGCAGTGAATGGCGGGAGGTCAGGGATGAGCAGTTCTTC. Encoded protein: CASSEWREVRDEQFF.

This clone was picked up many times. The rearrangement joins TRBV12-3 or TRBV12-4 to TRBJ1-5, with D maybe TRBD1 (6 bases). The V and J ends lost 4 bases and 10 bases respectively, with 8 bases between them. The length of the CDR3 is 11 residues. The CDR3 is CASSSTGPQHF. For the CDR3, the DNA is TGTGCCAGCAGTTCGACAGGTCCCCAGCATTTT.

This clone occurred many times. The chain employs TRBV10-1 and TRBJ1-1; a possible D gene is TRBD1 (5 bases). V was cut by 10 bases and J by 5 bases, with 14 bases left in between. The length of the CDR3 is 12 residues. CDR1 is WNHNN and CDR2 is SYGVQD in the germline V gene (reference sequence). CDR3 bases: TGCGCCACTTCCCCGGGGGGGACTGAAGCTTTCTTT. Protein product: CATSPGGTEAFF.

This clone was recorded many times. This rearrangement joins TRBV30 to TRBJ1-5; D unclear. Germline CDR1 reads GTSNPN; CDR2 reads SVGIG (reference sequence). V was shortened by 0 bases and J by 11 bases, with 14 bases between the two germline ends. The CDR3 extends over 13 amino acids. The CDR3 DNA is TGTGCCTGGAGTGTAAGACCGCTGGAGGCCCAGCATTTT. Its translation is CAWSVRPLEAQHF.

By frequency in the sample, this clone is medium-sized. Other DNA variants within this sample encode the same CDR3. The CDR3 is CASSYARGDEQFF. In DNA form, the CDR3 reads TGTGCCAGCAGTTACGCCAGGGGGGATGAGCAGTTCTTC. The chain is built from TRBV6-5 and TRBJ2-1; D is perhaps TRBD1 (7 bases). Trimming removed 2 bases at V and 8 bases at J, with 10 bases between. The V gene's germline CDR1 is MNHEY and CDR2 SVGAGI. The CDR3 extends over 13 amino acids.

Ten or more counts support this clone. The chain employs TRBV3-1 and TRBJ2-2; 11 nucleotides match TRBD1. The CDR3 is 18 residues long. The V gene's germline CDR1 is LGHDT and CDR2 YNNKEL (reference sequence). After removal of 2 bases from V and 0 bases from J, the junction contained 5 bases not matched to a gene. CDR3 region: CASSQSGQGVSNTGELFF. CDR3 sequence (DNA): TGTGCCAGCAGCCAATCGGGACAGGGGGTCTCGAACACCGGGGAGCTGTTTTTT.